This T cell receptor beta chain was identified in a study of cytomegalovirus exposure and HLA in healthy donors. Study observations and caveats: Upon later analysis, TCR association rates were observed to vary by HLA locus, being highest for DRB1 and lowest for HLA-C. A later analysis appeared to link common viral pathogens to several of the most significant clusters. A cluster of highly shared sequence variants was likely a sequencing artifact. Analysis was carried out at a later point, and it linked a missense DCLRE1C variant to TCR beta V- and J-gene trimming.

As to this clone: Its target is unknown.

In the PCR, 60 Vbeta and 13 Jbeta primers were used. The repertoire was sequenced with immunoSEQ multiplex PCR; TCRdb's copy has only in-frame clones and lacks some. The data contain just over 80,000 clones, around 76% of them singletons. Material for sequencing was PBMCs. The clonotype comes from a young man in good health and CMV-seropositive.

The CDR3 DNA sequence: TGTGCCAGCAGCTTCGCTAACTCTGGGGCCAACGTCCTGACTTTC. This codes for CASSFANSGANVLTF. V and J are TRBV11-1 and TRBJ2-6; D gene uncertain. This CDR3 has 15 amino acids. Looked up from germline, CDR1 is SGHAT and CDR2 is FQDESV (reference sequence). V was trimmed by 3 bases and J by 0 bases, leaving 6 bases between them.